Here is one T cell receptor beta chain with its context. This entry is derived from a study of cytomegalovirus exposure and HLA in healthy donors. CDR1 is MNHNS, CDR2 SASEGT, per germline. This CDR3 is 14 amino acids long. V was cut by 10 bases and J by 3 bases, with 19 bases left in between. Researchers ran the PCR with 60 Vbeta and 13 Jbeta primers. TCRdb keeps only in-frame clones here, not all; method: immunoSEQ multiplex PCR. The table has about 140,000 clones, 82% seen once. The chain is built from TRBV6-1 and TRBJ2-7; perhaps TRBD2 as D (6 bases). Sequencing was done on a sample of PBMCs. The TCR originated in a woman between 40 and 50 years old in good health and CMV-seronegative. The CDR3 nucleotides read TGTGCCACTTACTATGGCGGGAACCTCTACGAGCAGTACTTC. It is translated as CATYYGGNLYEQYF.